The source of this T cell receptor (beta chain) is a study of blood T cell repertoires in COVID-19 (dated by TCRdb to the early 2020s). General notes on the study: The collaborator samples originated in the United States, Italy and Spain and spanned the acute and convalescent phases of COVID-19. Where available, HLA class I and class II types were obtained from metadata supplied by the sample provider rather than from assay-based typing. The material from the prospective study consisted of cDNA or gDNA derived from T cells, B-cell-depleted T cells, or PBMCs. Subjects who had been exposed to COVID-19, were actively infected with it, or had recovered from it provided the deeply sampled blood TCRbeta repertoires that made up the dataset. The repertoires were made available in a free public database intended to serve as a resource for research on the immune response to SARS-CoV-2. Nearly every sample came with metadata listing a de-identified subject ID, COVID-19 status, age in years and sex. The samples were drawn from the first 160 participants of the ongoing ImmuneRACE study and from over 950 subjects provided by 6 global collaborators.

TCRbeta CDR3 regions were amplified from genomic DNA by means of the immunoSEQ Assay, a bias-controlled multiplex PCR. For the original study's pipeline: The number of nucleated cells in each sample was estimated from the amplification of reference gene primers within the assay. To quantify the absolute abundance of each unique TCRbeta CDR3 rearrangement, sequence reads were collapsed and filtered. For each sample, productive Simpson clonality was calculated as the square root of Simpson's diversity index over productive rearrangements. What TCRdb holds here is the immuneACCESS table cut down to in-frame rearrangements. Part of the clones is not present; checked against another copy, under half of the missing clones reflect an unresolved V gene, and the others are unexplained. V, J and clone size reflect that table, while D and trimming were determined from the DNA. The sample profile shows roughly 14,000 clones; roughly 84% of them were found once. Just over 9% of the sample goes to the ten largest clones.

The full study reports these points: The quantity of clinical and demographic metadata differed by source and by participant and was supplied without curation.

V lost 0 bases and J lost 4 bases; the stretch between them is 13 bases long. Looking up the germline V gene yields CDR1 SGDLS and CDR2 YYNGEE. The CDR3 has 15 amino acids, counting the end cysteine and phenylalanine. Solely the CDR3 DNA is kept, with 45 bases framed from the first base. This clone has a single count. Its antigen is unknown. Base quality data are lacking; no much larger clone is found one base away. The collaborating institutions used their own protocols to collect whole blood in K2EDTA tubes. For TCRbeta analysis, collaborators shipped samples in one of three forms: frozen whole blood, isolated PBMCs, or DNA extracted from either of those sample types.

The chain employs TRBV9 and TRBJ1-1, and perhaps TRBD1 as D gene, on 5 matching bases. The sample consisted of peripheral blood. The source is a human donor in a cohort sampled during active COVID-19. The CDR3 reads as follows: CASSVESRGSTEAFF. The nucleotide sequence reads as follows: TGTGCCAGCAGCGTAGAGTCTAGGGGTAGCACTGAAGCTTTCTTT.